The next 29 T cell receptor beta chains were all read from a single sample in a study of immune evolution from preneoplasia to lung adenocarcinoma. TCRdb keeps only in-frame clones here, not all; method: immunoSEQ multiplex PCR. Of 3,200 or so clones in the sample, around 82% were seen once. The sequencing sample was made of FFPE adjacent normal lung tissue. The receptors originated from an older person with lung adenocarcinoma.

The chain combines TRBV4-1 with TRBJ2-1; D is ambiguous. The CDR3 loop spans 16 amino acids. V was cut by 2 bases and J by 1 base, with 12 bases left in between. Germline CDR1 and CDR2: MGHRA and YSYEKL. CDR3 loop: CASSQLDIVSYNEQFF. CDR3 coding DNA: TGCGCCAGCAGCCAACTAGACATCGTTTCCTACAATGAGCAGTTCTTC.

The chain uses TRBV4-2 and TRBJ1-4; no firm D call. The germline V gene has CDR1 LGHNA and CDR2 YNFKEQ. Trimming left V 0 bases short and J 11 bases short, with 7 bases between. This CDR3 comprises 12 residues. The CDR3 nucleotides read TGTGCCAGCAGCCAAGATTCGCACAAACTGTTTTTT. Its protein product is CASSQDSHKLFF.

The J gene is TRBJ1-5, the V gene TRBV6-1, with TRBD1 matching over 7 bases. V dropped 4 bases and J dropped 0; count of bases not matched to a gene: 9. This CDR3 region has 17 residues. CDR1 and CDR2 from the germline V gene are MNHNS and SASEGT. The CDR3 DNA follows: TGTGCCAGCAGTGTCTCGAGGGGGCGCAATAGCAATCAGCCCCAGCATTTT. Its translation is CASSVSRGRNSNQPQHF.

The chain couples TRBV29-1 to TRBJ1-2; 10 positions agree with TRBD1. CDR3 size: 13 residues. Germline V lookup: CDR1 SQVTM, CDR2 ANQGSEA. V gave up 7 bases and J gave up 4 bases; unmatched junction bases: 6. The CDR3 sequence is CSAWGQGSYGYTF. Here the CDR3 DNA reads TGCAGCGCCTGGGGACAGGGGAGCTATGGCTACACCTTC.

This sequence joins TRBV5-1 and TRBJ2-5, with TRBD1 matching 8 bases. CDR1 SGHRS and CDR2 YFSETQ come from the germline V gene. V trimming: 2 bases; J trimming: 3 bases; junction bases outside the gene matches: 3. The CDR3 spans 14 residues. In DNA, the CDR3 is TGCGCCAGCAGCTTTCAGGGGGCGAAAGAGACCCAGTACTTC. It codes for CASSFQGAKETQYF. The full variable domain, rest sourced from reference TRBV5-1 and TRBJ2-5, is KAGVTQTPRYLIKTRGQQVTLSCSPISGHRSVSWYQQTPGQGLQFLFEYFSETQRNKGNFPGRFSGRQFSNSRSEMNVSTLELGDSALYLCASSFQGAKETQYFGPGTRLLVL.

The V and J genes are TRBV7-2 and TRBJ2-3; TRBD2 is a possible D gene (6 bases). The CDR3 totals 15 residues. Germline lookup yields CDR1 SGHTA and CDR2 FQGNSA. The ends were cut back, 4 bases at V and 2 bases at J, with 13 bases in the middle. This CDR3 reads CASSWVRRATDTQYF. CDR3 sequence (DNA): TGTGCCAGCAGCTGGGTGAGGAGGGCCACAGATACGCAGTATTTT.

The V and J genes are TRBV29-1 and TRBJ2-3; D call uncertain. V was clipped by 1 base and J by 5 bases, with 4 bases between them. The CDR3 sequence is 11 residues long. Per germline, CDR1 SQVTM and CDR2 ANQGSEA. The CDR3 nucleotides are TGCAGCGTTGAAGTCAGAGATACGCAGTATTTT. The encoded protein is CSVEVRDTQYF.

CDR3 sequence reads: CASSLGGNREGEQYF. As DNA, the CDR3 is TGCGCCAGCAGCTTGGGGGGGAACAGAGAAGGCGAGCAGTACTTC. The chain couples TRBV5-1 to TRBJ2-7; D is tentatively TRBD1 or TRBD2 (5 bases each). CDR3 length: 15 amino acids. V was trimmed by 0 bases and J by 6 bases, leaving 16 bases between them. Germline V gene sequence: CDR1 SGHRS, CDR2 YFSETQ.

The chain joins TRBV6-5 to TRBJ2-7; 11 bases line up with TRBD1. Per germline, CDR1 MNHEY and CDR2 SVGAGI. The junction had 5 bases not matched to a gene; V was cut back by 6 bases and J by 4 bases. CDR3 length equals 14 residues. The CDR3: CASRRTGGLYEQYF. Here the CDR3 DNA reads TGTGCCAGCAGGCGGACAGGGGGCTTGTACGAGCAGTACTTC.

The rearrangement links TRBV4-2 to TRBJ2-5; 15 nucleotides agree with TRBD2. The CDR3 is made up of 18 amino acids. The V segment lost 0 bases and the J segment 2 bases; nucleotides outside the gene matches: 4. CDR1 is LGHNA and CDR2 is YNFKEQ in the germline V gene. CDR3: CASSQEGLAGGFQETQYF. The CDR3 DNA sequence: TGTGCCAGCAGCCAAGAGGGACTAGCGGGGGGTTTTCAAGAGACCCAGTACTTC.

The rearrangement links TRBV2 to TRBJ1-2; 7 nucleotides agree with TRBD1. Germline CDR1 and CDR2: SNHLY and FYNNEI. This CDR3 has 14 amino acids. V shed 3 bases and J 8 bases; nucleotides not matched to a gene: 9. For the CDR3, the DNA is TGTGCCAGCAGTGATGAGGCAGGGGGATACGGCTACACCTTC. Encoded protein: CASSDEAGGYGYTF.

V usage is TRBV2 and J usage is TRBJ1-2, with D tentatively TRBD1 (6 bases). The CDR3 covers 16 residues. Deletions cut 2 bases from V and 7 bases from J, with 20 bases between. Germline CDR1 is SNHLY and CDR2 is FYNNEI. In DNA form, the CDR3 reads TGTGCCAGCAGTGAAATAGGGCAGGGGAGAACTATTGGCTACACCTTC. It encodes CASSEIGQGRTIGYTF.

This chain joins TRBV7-9 and TRBJ2-1; 12 bases fit TRBD2. Unmatched junction bases numbered 8, after V lost 8 bases and J lost 9 bases. Germline V gene sequence: CDR1 SEHNR, CDR2 FQNEAQ (reference sequence). There are 14 residues in the CDR3. The CDR3 loop is CASRMTSGSGEQFF. As DNA, the CDR3 is TGTGCCAGCCGGATGACTAGCGGGAGCGGTGAGCAGTTCTTC. The full variable domain, its missing parts supplied by reference TRBV7-9 and TRBJ2-1, is DTGVSQNPRHKITKRGQNVTFRCDPISEHNRLYWYRQTLGQGPEFLTYFQNEAQLEKSRLLSDRFSAERPKGSFSTLEIQRTEQGDSAMYLCASRMTSGSGEQFFGPGTRLTVL.

This chain links TRBV30 with TRBJ2-1; D perhaps matches TRBD1 (6 bases). The CDR3 has 14 amino acids. V lost 0 bases and J 1 base, leaving 7 bases between the germline ends. CDR1 and CDR2 (germline): GTSNPN, SVGIG (reference sequence). The CDR3 nucleotides are TGTGCCTGGAGTGTCGGACAGTCCTACAATGAGCAGTTCTTC. It specifies CAWSVGQSYNEQFF.

This clone was seen just once. The chain has TRBV18 and TRBJ2-3; TRBD2 might be the D (6 bases). This CDR3 is built from 12 residues. Germline CDR1 KGHSH, CDR2 LQKENI. V was shortened by 9 bases and J by 6 bases, with 13 bases between the two germline ends. CDR3 protein: CASSNRGDTQYF. CDR3 in DNA: TGTGCCAGTTCCAACCGGGGGGATACGCAGTATTTT. The whole variable domain, remainder taken from reference TRBV18 and TRBJ2-3, is NAGVMQNPRHLVRRRGQEARLRCSPMKGHSHVYWYRQLPEEGLKFMVYLQKENIIDESGMPKERFSAEFPKEGPSILRIQQVVRGDSAAYFCASSNRGDTQYFGPGTRLTVL.

The rearrangement uses TRBV5-6 and TRBJ1-2, with D unclear. The CDR3 extends over 12 amino acids. With 0 bases removed from V and 5 bases from J, the gap between germline ends came to 5 bases. Germline-derived CDR1 and CDR2 are SGHDT and YYEEEE. CDR3 coding DNA: TGTGCCAGCAGCTTGGGGCAGTATGGCTACACCTTC. This encodes CASSLGQYGYTF.

The chain recombines TRBV29-1 with TRBJ1-2, with D unresolved. This CDR3 region has 11 residues. With 1 base removed from V and 9 bases from J, the gap between germline ends came to 9 bases. Looked up from germline, CDR1 is SQVTM and CDR2 is ANQGSEA. CDR3 loop: CSVEARLSYTF. The DNA for the CDR3 is TGCAGCGTTGAAGCCCGCTTAAGCTACACCTTC.

V and J are TRBV18 and TRBJ2-7, with 7 bases matching TRBD1. This CDR3 region has 14 residues. With 3 bases clipped from V and 6 bases from J, the junction kept 8 bases outside the gene matches. Germline lookup yields CDR1 KGHSH and CDR2 LQKENI. The CDR3 is CASSPGTESGEQYF. The CDR3 coding sequence is TGTGCCAGCTCACCTGGGACAGAGTCTGGCGAGCAGTACTTC.

V and J are TRBV11-2 and TRBJ2-5; TRBD1 aligns across 8 bases. V was clipped by 1 base and J by 4 bases; unmatched bases: 5. This CDR3 has 15 residues. In germline, CDR1 is SGHAT, CDR2 FQNNGV. In nucleotides, the CDR3 is TGTGCCAGCAGCTTAGGATACGACAGGGGAGAGACCCAGTACTTC. Translation gives CASSLGYDRGETQYF.

The rearrangement links TRBV4-1 to TRBJ2-7, with D maybe TRBD1 (5 bases). In germline, CDR1 is MGHRA, CDR2 YSYEKL. The CDR3 sequence is 15 residues long. With 0 bases removed from V and 6 bases from J, the gap between germline ends came to 15 bases. CDR3 sequence: CASSQDAQVDGEQYF. DNA for the CDR3: TGCGCCAGCAGCCAAGATGCACAGGTGGACGGCGAGCAGTACTTC.

The V gene is TRBV7-9, the J gene TRBJ2-1, with 7 bases identical to TRBD2. This CDR3 is built from 14 residues. CDR1 and CDR2 from the germline V gene are SEHNR and FQNEAQ (reference sequence). Unmatched junction bases numbered 7, after V lost 3 bases and J lost 8 bases. DNA for the CDR3: TGTGCCAGCAGCTTTTTGGGCAGCGGGGATGAGCAGTTCTTC. Protein product: CASSFLGSGDEQFF.

The chain employs TRBV12-5 and TRBJ1-2, with D unclear. The V gene lost 4 bases and the J gene lost 6 bases, with 9 bases spanning the gap. The germline CDR1 and CDR2 sequences are LGHNT and FRNRAP. The CDR3 is 12 amino acids. The chain's CDR3 is CASGSPVHGYTF. DNA of the CDR3: TGTGCTAGTGGTTCGCCCGTCCATGGCTACACCTTC.

This chain connects TRBV30 to TRBJ2-1; D not resolved. The V gene's germline CDR1 is GTSNPN and CDR2 SVGIG (reference sequence). Trimming left V 3 bases short and J 5 bases short, with 8 bases between. The CDR3 has 12 residues. CDR3 in DNA: TGTGCCTGGAGCGTCGAACACAATGAGCAGTTCTTC. It translates to CAWSVEHNEQFF.

V is TRBV6-5 and J is TRBJ2-1; TRBD2 might be the D (6 bases). The V and J ends lost 4 bases and 7 bases respectively, with 17 bases between them. The CDR3 length is 15 residues. Germline CDR1 reads MNHEY; CDR2 reads SVGAGI. The CDR3 region is CASSFPGGPGNEQFF. CDR3 nucleotide sequence: TGTGCCAGCAGTTTTCCCGGAGGGCCGGGTAATGAGCAGTTCTTC.

The chain has TRBV5-6 and TRBJ1-5; TRBD1 is a possible D gene (5 bases). The CDR3 contains 16 residues. Trimming left V 0 bases short and J 3 bases short, with 13 bases between. Looked up from germline, CDR1 is SGHDT and CDR2 is YYEEEE. The CDR3 nucleotides are TGTGCCAGCAGCTTGGCGGCCAGGGCGGTCAATCAGCCCCAGCATTTT. Protein product: CASSLAARAVNQPQHF.

The rearrangement links TRBV27 to TRBJ1-6; D remains ambiguous. Germline-derived CDR1 and CDR2 are MNHEY and SMNVEV (reference sequence). Trimming took 8 bases from V and 4 from J, leaving 9 bases between them. The CDR3 is made up of 13 amino acids. The CDR3 DNA follows: TGTGCCAGCGCCGGCGGGTATAATTCACCCCTCCACTTT. Amino acid sequence: CASAGGYNSPLHF.

The CDR3 protein is CASSLTAGQNTGELFF. CDR3 DNA: TGTGCCAGCAGCTTAACAGCGGGACAGAACACCGGGGAGCTGTTTTTT. The chain carries TRBV7-9 and TRBJ2-2, with a possible D match to TRBD2 (7 bases). The CDR3 length is 16 residues. Germline-derived CDR1 and CDR2 are SEHNR and FQNEAQ (reference sequence). With 2 bases removed from V and 1 base from J, the gap between germline ends came to 11 bases.

The V call is TRBV6-5, the J call TRBJ2-7; 7 positions agree with TRBD1. Germline V lookup: CDR1 MNHEY, CDR2 SVGAGI. V shed 6 bases and J 5 bases; nucleotides not matched to a gene: 13. The CDR3 runs 15 residues. The CDR3 protein is CASRQNRGPLHEQYF. The CDR3 DNA follows: TGTGCCAGCAGACAAAACAGGGGACCCCTCCACGAGCAGTACTTC.

The chain employs TRBV7-3 and TRBJ2-1; D gene uncertain. The CDR3 sequence is 12 residues long. Germline assignment: CDR1 SGHTA and CDR2 FQGTGA. The V gene lost 3 bases and the J gene lost 8 bases, with 8 bases spanning the gap. CDR3 in amino acids: CASSLGQDEQFF. CDR3 in DNA: TGTGCCAGCAGCTTGGGTCAGGATGAGCAGTTCTTC. The full variable domain, rest sourced from reference TRBV7-3 and TRBJ2-1, is GAGVSQTPSNKVTEKGKYVELRCDPISGHTALYWYRQSLGQGPEFLIYFQGTGAADDSGLPNDRFFAVRPEGSVSTLKIQRTERGDSAVYLCASSLGQDEQFFGPGTRLTVL.